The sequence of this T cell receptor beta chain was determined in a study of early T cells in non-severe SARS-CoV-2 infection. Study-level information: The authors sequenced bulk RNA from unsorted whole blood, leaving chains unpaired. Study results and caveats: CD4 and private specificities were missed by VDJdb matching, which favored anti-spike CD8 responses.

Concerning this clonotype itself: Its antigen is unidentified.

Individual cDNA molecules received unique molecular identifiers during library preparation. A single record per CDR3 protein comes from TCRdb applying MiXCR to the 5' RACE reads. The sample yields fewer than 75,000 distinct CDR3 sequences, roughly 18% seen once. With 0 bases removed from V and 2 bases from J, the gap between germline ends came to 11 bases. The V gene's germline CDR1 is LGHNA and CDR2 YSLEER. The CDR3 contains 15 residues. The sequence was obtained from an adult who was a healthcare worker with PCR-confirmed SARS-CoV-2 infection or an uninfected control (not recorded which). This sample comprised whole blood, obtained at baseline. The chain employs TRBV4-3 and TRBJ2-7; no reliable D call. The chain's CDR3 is CASSQDTSSAYEQYF. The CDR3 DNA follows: TGCGCCAGCAGCCAAGATACTTCCTCCGCCTACGAGCAGTACTTC.